These T cell receptor beta chains were read from a single sample in a study of T cells in Graves' hyperthyroidism and ophthalmopathy. TCRdb ran MiXCR on the multiplex PCR reads and lists one entry per CDR3 protein. Here the sample spans 500,000 to 550,000 distinct CDR3 sequences, 20% being singletons. Input material: blood. The source is a man in his forties with Graves' ophthalmopathy. Each CDR3 is given with its conserved first and last residue. The order of the fields is D gene, clone size, J gene, V gene, CDR3 protein, CDR3 DNA. The D gene is left open where the match is weak. Clone size is stated in some rows and not others, as once, few, many or a class when expanded.

>-|many|TRBJ2-4|TRBV2
CASTGLFAKNIQYF
TGTGCCAGCACCGGATTGTTCGCCAAAAACATTCAGTACTTC
>-|many|TRBJ2-3|TRBV2
CASYSLATTDTQYF
TGTGCCAGCTACAGCCTAGCGACGACAGATACGCAGTATTTT
>-|-|TRBJ2-3|TRBV12-5
CASGWEYTQYF
TGTGCTAGTGGTTGGGAGTATACGCAGTATTTT
>-|-|TRBJ2-4|TRBV7-2
CASSLVSRSGENIQYF
TGTGCCAGCAGCTTAGTCTCCCGGTCAGGAGAAAACATTCAGTACTTC
>-|few|TRBJ2-2|TRBV12-3/TRBV12-4
CAWHLLNTGELFF
TGTGCCTGGCATCTACTAAACACCGGGGAGCTGTTTTTT
>-|-|TRBJ1-1|TRBV20-1
CSARDPAEGTEAFF
TGCAGTGCTAGAGATCCGGCGGAGGGCACTGAAGCTTTCTTT
>TRBD2|few|TRBJ2-5|TRBV7-2
CASSLAGGLFQETQYF
TGTGCCAGCAGCTTAGCGGGGGGACTATTCCAAGAGACCCAGTACTTC
>TRBD2|-|TRBJ2-3|TRBV6-5
CASSYGTSGGLTDTQYF
TGTGCCAGCAGTTATGGGACTAGCGGGGGCCTCACAGATACGCAGTATTTT
>-|few|TRBJ1-1|TRBV14
CASSPGTRSTEAFF
TGTGCCAGCAGCCCGGGAACCCGTAGCACTGAAGCTTTCTTT
>TRBD2|-|TRBJ2-3|TRBV7-3
CASREAGGPTDTQYF
TGTGCCAGCAGGGAAGCGGGAGGGCCTACAGATACGCAGTATTTT
>-|-|TRBJ2-2|TRBV4-3
CASSQADVDGELFF
TGCGCCAGCAGCCAAGCTGATGTGGACGGGGAGCTGTTTTTT
>-|-|TRBJ2-7|TRBV9
CASSPRGGRDPYGQYF
TGTGCCAGCAGCCCGAGGGGTGGCAGGGACCCCTACGGGCAGTACTTC
>-|few|TRBJ1-4|TRBV3-1
CASSPEALEKLFF
TGTGCCAGCAGCCCCGAGGCCTTGGAAAAACTGTTTTTT
>-|many|TRBJ2-7|TRBV6-1
CASSEAGTGTYEQYF
TGTGCCAGCAGTGAAGCGGGGACGGGAACCTACGAGCAGTACTTC
>-|-|TRBJ2-1|TRBV19
CASSRVLELVPSEQFF
TGTGCCAGTAGTAGGGTACTAGAGTTAGTCCCGAGTGAGCAGTTCTTC
>-|-|TRBJ2-1|TRBV19
CASSIRVGPEQFF
TGTGCCAGTAGTATAAGGGTGGGGCCTGAGCAGTTCTTC
>TRBD1|few|TRBJ1-2|TRBV6-1
CASSLQGAGTYGYTF
TGTGCCAGCAGTTTACAGGGGGCCGGGACCTATGGCTACACCTTC
>-|few|TRBJ1-1|TRBV5-5
CASSLATGASSRTEAFF
TGTGCCAGCAGCTTGGCCACGGGGGCAAGTTCTCGAACTGAAGCTTTCTTT
>TRBD1|few|TRBJ2-1|TRBV28
CASSLGTDYYNEQFF
TGTGCCAGCAGTTTAGGGACAGACTACTACAATGAGCAGTTCTTC
>-|-|TRBJ1-3|TRBV10-3
CAISREWGNTIYF
TGTGCCATCAGTCGCGAGTGGGGAAACACCATATATTTT
>TRBD2|few|TRBJ2-7|TRBV6-1
CASTRFAGGGYEQYF
TGTGCCAGCACCAGGTTCGCGGGGGGCGGCTACGAGCAGTACTTC
>TRBD1|many|TRBJ2-7|TRBV2
CASSESQDRGYYEQYF
TGTGCCAGCAGTGAAAGTCAGGACAGGGGATACTACGAGCAGTACTTC
>TRBD2|-|TRBJ2-5|TRBV30
CAWSEKRGVTETQYF
TGTGCCTGGAGTGAGAAGCGGGGGGTTACCGAGACCCAGTACTTC
>TRBD2|few|TRBJ2-3|TRBV4-1
CASSQRRSGGAGSDTQYF
TGCGCCAGCAGCCAACGAAGGAGCGGGGGGGCAGGGTCAGATACGCAGTATTTT
>-|-|TRBJ2-1|TRBV6-1
CASSMGGAANEQFF
TGTGCCAGCAGTATGGGGGGGGCGGCGAATGAGCAGTTCTTC
>-|-|TRBJ2-1|TRBV14
CASSQALPGLNEQFF
TGTGCCAGCAGCCAAGCCCTACCGGGGCTCAATGAGCAGTTCTTC
>-|many|TRBJ2-7|TRBV7-2
CASSLDEAGNRGEQYF
TGTGCCAGCAGCTTAGATGAGGCAGGCAATCGCGGGGAGCAGTACTTC
>-|-|TRBJ2-5|TRBV3-1
CTSSPSRIPETQYF
TGTACCAGCAGCCCCAGCAGGATCCCTGAGACCCAGTACTTC
>-|few|TRBJ1-2|TRBV12-3/TRBV12-4
CASSLGRFGYTF
TGTGCCAGCAGTCTAGGGAGGTTTGGCTACACCTTC
>TRBD2|-|TRBJ2-7|TRBV27
CASRGERTKGDEQYF
TGTGCCAGTCGGGGGGAGCGCACCAAGGGCGACGAGCAGTACTTC
>-|-|TRBJ2-2|TRBV2
CVSEGETGELFF
TGTGTCAGCGAAGGGGAGACCGGGGAGCTGTTTTTT
>-|-|TRBJ1-3|TRBV3-1
CASSPGGGVGNTIYF
TGTGCCAGCAGCCCCGGAGGGGGGGTTGGAAACACCATATATTTT
>-|few|TRBJ2-7|TRBV20-1
CSASNPGKGSYEQYF
TGCAGTGCTAGCAATCCGGGAAAGGGCTCCTACGAGCAGTACTTC
>-|many|TRBJ2-3|TRBV7-2
CASSLVARSADTQYF
TGTGCCAGCAGCTTGGTAGCCCGCAGCGCAGATACGCAGTATTTT
>-|few|TRBJ1-1|TRBV30
CAWSVPVNTEAFF
TGTGCCTGGAGTGTACCGGTGAACACTGAAGCTTTCTTT
>-|-|TRBJ2-1|TRBV2
CASGYLAEQFF
TGTGCCAGCGGTTACCTAGCGGAGCAGTTCTTC
>-|many|TRBJ1-1|TRBV30
CAWTSGHMVFPNTEAFF
TGTGCCTGGACCTCGGGCCATATGGTTTTCCCGAACACTGAAGCTTTCTTT
>-|-|TRBJ2-2|TRBV7-9
CASSLELAGELFF
TGTGCCAGCAGCTTAGAACTAGCCGGGGAGCTGTTTTTT
>-|many|TRBJ2-5|TRBV28
CASIPVGFTVQETQYF
TGTGCCAGCATCCCCGTTGGGTTTACCGTCCAAGAGACCCAGTACTTC
>-|-|TRBJ2-7|TRBV11-2
CASSLNQRYSSYEQYF
TGTGCCAGCAGCTTAAACCAAAGGTACTCTTCCTACGAGCAGTACTTC
>-|few|TRBJ2-3|TRBV7-2
CASSLERASGNTQYF
TGTGCCAGCAGCTTAGAACGGGCCTCCGGAAATACGCAGTATTTT
>TRBD2|many|TRBJ2-2|TRBV5-1
CASRPRMLASGSIGTGELFF
TGCGCCAGCCGCCCTAGGATGCTAGCTAGCGGGAGTATTGGCACCGGGGAGCTGTTTTTT
>TRBD1|-|TRBJ1-2|TRBV30
CAWSPNRGRLYGYTF
TGTGCCTGGAGCCCTAACAGGGGGCGTCTGTATGGCTACACCTTC
>TRBD1|-|TRBJ1-4|TRBV6-1
CASSSNRGRGANEKLFF
TGTGCCAGCAGTAGCAACAGGGGGCGGGGAGCTAATGAAAAACTGTTTTTT
>-|few|TRBJ1-5|TRBV2
CASSGLPQVYSNQPQHF
TGTGCCAGCAGTGGCCTCCCTCAAGTTTATAGCAATCAGCCCCAGCATTTT
>-|-|TRBJ1-1|TRBV30
CAWSVLGGEAFF
TGTGCCTGGAGTGTACTAGGGGGTGAGGCTTTCTTT
>TRBD1|few|TRBJ2-4|TRBV5-5
CASSLGSTGSNIQYF
TGTGCCAGCAGCTTGGGGTCGACAGGGAGTAACATTCAGTACTTC
>TRBD2|-|TRBJ2-1|TRBV30
CAWDLLAGGPGEQFF
TGTGCCTGGGACCTACTAGCGGGAGGGCCAGGTGAGCAGTTCTTC
>-|-|TRBJ1-1|TRBV2
CASSAPGGINTEAFF
TGTGCCAGCAGTGCCCCCGGGGGGATCAACACTGAAGCTTTCTTT
>-|few|TRBJ2-2|TRBV7-2
CASSSSAQTGELFF
TGTGCCAGCAGCTCCTCCGCCCAAACCGGGGAGCTGTTTTTT
>TRBD2|-|TRBJ2-1|TRBV2
CASSETGGAYNEQFF
TGTGCCAGCAGTGAAACCGGGGGGGCCTACAATGAGCAGTTCTTC